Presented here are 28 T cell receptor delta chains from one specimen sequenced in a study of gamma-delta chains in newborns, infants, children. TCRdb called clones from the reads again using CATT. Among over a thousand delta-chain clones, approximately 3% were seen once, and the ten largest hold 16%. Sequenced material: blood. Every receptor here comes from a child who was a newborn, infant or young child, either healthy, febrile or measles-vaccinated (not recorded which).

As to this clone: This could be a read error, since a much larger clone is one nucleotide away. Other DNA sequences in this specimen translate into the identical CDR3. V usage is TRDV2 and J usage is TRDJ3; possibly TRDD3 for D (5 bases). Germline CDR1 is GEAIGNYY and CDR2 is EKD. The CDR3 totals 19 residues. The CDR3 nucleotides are TGTGCCTGTGACCCACTACGGACGGCTGTACCCTGGGACACACGACAGATGTTTTTC. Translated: CACDPLRTAVPWDTRQMFF.

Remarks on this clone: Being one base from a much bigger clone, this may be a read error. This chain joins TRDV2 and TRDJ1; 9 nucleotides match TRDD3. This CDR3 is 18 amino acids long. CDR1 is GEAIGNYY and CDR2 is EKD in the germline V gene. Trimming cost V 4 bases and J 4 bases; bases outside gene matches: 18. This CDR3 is CACESLGTGGHVSDKLIF. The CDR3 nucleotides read TGTGCCTGTGAGTCCCTCGGTACTGGGGGACACGTCAGCGATAAACTCATCTTT.

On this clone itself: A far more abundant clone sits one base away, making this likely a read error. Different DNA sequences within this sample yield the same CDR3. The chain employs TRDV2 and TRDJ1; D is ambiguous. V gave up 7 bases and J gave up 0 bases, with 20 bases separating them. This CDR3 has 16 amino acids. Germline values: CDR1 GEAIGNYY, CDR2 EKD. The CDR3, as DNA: TGTGCCTGCGACCAAGTTAGCCGGACGGACACCGATAAACTCATCTTT. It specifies CACDQVSRTDTDKLIF.

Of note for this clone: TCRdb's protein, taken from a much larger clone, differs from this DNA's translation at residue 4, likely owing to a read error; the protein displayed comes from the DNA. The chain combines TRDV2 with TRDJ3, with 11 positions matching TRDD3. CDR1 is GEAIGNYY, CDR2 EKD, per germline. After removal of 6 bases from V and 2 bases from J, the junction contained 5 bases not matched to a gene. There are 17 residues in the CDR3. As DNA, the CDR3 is TGTGCCTGTTACGTACTGGGGGATACCTGGGACACCCGACAGATGTTTTTC. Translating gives CACYVLGDTWDTRQMFF.

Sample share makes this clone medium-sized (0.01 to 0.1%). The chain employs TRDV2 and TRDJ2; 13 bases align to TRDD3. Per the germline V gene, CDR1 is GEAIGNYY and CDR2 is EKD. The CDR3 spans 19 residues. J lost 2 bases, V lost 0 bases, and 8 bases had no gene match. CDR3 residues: CACDTVLGDTRKLTAQLFF. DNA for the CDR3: TGTGCCTGTGACACCGTACTGGGGGATACGCGGAAGTTGACAGCACAACTCTTCTTT.

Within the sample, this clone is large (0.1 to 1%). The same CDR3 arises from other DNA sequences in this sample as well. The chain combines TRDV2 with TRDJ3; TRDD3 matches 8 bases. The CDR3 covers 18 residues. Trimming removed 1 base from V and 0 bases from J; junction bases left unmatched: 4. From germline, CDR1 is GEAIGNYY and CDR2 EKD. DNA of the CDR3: TGTGCCTGTGACACTGGGGGATTCGGCTCCTGGGACACCCGACAGATGTTTTTC. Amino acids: CACDTGGFGSWDTRQMFF.

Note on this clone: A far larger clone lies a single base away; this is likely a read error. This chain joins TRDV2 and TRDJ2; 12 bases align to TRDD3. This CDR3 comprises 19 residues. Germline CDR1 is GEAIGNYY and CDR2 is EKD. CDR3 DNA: TGTGCCTTTGACACCGTACTGGGGGATACCAGAGCTTTGACAGCACAACTCTTCTTT. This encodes CAFDTVLGDTRALTAQLFF.

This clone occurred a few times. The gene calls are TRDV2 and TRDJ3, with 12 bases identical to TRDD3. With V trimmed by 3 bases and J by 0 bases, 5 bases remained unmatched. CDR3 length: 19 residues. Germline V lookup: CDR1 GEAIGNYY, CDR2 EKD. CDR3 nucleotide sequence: TGTGCCTGTGACTCCTGGGGGATACGCGGCTCCTGGGACACCCGACAGATGTTTTTC. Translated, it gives CACDSWGIRGSWDTRQMFF.

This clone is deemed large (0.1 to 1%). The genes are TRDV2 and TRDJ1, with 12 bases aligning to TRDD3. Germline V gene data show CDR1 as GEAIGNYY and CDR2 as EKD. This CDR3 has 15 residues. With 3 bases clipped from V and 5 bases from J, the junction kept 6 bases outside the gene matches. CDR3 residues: CACDDLGDTHDKLIF. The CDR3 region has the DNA TGTGCCTGTGACGACCTGGGGGATACGCATGATAAACTCATCTTT.

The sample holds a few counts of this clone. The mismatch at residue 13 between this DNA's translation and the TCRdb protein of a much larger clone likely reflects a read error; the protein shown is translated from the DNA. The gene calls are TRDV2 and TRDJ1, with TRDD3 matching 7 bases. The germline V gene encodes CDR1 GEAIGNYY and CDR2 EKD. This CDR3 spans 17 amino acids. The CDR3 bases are TGTGCCTGTGACCATGTACTGGGGAATACGATCACCAATAAACTCATCTTT. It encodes CACDHVLGNTITNKLIF.

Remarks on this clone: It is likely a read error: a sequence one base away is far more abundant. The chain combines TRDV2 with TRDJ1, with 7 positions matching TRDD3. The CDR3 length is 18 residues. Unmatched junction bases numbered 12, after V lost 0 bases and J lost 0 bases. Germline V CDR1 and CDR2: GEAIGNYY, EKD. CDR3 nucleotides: TGTGCCTGTGACACCGCGGGCCGGGGGATCGAGTACACCGATAAACTCATCTTT. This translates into CACDTAGRGIEYTDKLIF.

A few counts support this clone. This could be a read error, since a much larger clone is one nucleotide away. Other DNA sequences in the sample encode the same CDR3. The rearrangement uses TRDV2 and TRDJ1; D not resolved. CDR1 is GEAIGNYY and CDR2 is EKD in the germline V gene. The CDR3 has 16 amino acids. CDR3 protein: CACDTVGPAYTDKLIF. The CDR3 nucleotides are TGCGCCTGTGACACCGTAGGGCCAGCTTACACCGATAAACTCATCTTT.

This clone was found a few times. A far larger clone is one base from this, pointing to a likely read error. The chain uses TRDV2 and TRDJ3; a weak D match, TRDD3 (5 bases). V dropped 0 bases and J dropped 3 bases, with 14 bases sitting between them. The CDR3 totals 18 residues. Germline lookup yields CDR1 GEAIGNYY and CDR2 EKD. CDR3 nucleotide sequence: TGTGCCTGTGACACCGCCTGGGTAAGCTACTGGGACACCCGACAGATGTTTTTC. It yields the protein CACDTAWVSYWDTRQMFF.

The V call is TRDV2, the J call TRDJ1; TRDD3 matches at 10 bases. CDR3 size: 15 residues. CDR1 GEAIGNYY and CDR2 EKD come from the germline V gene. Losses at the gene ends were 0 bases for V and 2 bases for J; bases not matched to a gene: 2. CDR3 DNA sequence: TGTGCCTGTGACACCGTACTGGGGGATACCGATAAACTCATCTTT. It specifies CACDTVLGDTDKLIF.

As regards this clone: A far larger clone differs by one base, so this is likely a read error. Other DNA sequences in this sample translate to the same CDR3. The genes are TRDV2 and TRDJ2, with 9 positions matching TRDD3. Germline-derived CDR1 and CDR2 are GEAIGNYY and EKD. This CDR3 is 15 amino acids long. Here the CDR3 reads CACDTLGDLTAQLFF. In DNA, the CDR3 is TGTGCCTGTGACACGCTGGGGGATTTGACAGCACAGCTCTTCTTT.

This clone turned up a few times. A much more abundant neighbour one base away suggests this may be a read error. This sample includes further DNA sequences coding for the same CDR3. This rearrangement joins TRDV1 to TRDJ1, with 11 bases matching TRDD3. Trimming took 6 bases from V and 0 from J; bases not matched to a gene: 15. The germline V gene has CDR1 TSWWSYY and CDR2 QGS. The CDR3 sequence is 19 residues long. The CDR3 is CALGDVSHWGISYTDKLIF. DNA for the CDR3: TGTGCTCTTGGTGACGTATCCCACTGGGGGATATCGTACACCGATAAACTCATCTTT.

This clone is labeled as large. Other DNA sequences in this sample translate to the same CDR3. For the CDR3, the DNA is TGTGCCTGTGACGTACTGGGGGATACCTGGGACACCCGACAGATGTTTTTC. Residues: CACDVLGDTWDTRQMFF. The rearrangement joins TRDV2 to TRDJ3, with 11 bases that match TRDD3. J gave up 2 bases and V 3 bases, and 2 bases lay outside the gene matches. CDR3 size: 17 residues. Per the germline V gene, CDR1 is GEAIGNYY and CDR2 is EKD.

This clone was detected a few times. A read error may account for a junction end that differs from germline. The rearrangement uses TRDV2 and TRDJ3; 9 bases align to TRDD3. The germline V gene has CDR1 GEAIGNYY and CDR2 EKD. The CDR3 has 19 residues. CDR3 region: CARDTALGDSSWDTRQMFF. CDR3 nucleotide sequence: TGTGCCCGTGACACCGCTTTGGGGGATAGCTCCTGGGACACCCGACAGATGTTTTTC.

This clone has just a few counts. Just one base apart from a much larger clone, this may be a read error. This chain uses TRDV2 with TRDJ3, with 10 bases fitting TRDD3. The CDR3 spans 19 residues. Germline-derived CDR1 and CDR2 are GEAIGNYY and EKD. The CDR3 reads CACDTGGYLSSRDTRQMFF. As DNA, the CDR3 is TGTGCCTGTGACACTGGGGGATACCTCAGCTCCCGGGACACCCGACAGATGTTTTTC.

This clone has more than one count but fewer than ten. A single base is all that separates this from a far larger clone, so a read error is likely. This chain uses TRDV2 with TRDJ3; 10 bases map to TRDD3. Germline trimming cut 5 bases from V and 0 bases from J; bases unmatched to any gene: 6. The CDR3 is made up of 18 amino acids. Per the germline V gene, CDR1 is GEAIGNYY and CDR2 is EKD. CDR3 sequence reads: CACGNTGGFSWDTRQMFF. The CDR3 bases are TGTGCCTGTGGCAATACTGGGGGATTCTCCTGGGACACCCGACAGATGTTTTTC.

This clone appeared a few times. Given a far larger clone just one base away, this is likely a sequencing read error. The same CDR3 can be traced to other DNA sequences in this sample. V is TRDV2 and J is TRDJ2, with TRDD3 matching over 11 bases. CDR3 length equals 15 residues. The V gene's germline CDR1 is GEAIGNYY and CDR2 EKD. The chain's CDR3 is CACDILGDMTAQLFF. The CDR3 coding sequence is TGTGCCTGCGACATACTGGGGGATATGACAGCACAACTCTTCTTT.

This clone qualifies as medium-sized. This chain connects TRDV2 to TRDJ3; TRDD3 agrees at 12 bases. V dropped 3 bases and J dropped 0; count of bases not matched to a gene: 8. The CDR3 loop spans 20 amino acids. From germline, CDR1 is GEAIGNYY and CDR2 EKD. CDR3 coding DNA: TGTGCCTGTGACTTACTACTGGGGGATACTAGCTCCTGGGACACCCGACAGATGTTTTTC. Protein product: CACDLLLGDTSSWDTRQMFF.

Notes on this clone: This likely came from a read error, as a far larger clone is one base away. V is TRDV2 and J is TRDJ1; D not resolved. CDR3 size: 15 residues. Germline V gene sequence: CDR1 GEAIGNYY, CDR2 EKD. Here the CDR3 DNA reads TGTGCCCGTGACAATATTGGATCTTACACCGATAAACTCATCTTT. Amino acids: CARDNIGSYTDKLIF.

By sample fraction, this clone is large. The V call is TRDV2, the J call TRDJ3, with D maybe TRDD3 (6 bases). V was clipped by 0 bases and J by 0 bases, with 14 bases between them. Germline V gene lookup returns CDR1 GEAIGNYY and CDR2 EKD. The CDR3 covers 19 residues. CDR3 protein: CACDTMGGTSSWDTRQMFF. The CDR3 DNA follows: TGTGCCTGTGACACCATGGGGGGTACGAGCTCCTGGGACACCCGACAGATGTTTTTC.

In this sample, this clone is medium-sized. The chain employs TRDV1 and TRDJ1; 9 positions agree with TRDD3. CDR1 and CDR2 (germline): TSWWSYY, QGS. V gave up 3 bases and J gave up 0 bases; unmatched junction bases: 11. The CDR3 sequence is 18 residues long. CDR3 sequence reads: CALGEVSWGIRNTDKLIF. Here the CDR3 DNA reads TGTGCTCTTGGGGAGGTGAGCTGGGGGATCCGAAACACCGATAAACTCATCTTT.

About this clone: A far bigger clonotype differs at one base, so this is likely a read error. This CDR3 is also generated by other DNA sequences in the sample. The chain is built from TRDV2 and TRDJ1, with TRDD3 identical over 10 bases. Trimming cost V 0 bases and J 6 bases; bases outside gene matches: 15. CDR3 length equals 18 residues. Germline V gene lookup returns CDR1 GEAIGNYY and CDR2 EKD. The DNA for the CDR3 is TGTGCCTGTGACACCGTTACCGGGGGATACGCCCTAGAAAATAAACTCATCTTT. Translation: CACDTVTGGYALENKLIF.

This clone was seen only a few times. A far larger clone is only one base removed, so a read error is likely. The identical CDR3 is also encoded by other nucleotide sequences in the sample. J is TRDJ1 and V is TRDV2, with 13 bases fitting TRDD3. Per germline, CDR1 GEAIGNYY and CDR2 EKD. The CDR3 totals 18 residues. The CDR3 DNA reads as TGTGCCTGCGACACCGTTACTGGGGGATACGCCCTAGAAAATAAACTCATCTTT. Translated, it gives CACDTVTGGYALENKLIF.

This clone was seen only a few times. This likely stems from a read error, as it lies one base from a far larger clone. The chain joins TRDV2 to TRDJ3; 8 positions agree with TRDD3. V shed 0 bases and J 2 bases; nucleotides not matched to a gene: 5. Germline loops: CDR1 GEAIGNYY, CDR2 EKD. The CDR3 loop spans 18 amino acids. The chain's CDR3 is CACDTVPGDTWDTRQMFF. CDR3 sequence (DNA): TGTGCCTGTGACACCGTACCGGGGGATACCTGGGACACCCGACAGATGTTTTTC.